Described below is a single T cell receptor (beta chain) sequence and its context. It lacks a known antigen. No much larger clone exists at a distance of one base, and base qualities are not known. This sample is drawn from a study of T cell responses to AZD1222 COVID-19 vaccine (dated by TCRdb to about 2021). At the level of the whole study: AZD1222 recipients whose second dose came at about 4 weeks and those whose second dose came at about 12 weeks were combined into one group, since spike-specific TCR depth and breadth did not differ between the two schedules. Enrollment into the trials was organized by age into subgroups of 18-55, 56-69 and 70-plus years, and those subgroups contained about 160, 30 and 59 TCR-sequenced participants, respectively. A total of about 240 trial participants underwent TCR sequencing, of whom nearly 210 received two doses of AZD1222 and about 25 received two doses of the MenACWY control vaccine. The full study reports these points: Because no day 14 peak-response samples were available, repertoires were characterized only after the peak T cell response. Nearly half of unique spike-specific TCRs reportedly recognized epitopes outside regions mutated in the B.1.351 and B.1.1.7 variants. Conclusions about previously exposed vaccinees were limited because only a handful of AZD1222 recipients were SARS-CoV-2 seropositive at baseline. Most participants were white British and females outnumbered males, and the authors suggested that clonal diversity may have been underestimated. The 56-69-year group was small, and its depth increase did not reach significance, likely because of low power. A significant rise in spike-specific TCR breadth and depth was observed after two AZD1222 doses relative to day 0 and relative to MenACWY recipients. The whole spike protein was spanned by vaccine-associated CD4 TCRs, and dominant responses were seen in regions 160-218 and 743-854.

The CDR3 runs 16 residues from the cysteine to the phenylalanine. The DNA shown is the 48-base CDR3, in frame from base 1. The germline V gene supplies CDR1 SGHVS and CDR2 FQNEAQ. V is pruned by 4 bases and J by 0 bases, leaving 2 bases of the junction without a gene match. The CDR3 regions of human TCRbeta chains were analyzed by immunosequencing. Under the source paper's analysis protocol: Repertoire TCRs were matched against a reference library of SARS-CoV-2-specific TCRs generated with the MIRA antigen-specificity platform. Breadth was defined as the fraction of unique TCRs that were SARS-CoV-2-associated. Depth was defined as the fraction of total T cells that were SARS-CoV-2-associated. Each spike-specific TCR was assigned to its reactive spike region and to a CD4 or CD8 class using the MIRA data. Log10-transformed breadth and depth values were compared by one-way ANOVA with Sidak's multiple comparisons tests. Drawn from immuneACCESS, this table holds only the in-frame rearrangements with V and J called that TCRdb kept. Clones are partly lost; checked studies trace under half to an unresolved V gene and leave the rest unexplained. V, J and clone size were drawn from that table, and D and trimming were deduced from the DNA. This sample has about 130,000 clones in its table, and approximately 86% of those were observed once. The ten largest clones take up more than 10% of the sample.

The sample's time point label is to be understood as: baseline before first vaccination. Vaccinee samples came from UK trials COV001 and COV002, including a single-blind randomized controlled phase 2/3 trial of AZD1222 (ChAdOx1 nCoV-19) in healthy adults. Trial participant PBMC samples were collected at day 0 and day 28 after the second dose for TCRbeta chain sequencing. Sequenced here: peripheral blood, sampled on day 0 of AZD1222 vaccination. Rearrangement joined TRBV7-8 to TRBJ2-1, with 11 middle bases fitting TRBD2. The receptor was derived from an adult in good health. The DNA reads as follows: TGTGCCAGCAGCTCTACTAGCGGGAGCTCCTACAATGAGCAGTTCTTC. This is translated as CASSSTSGSSYNEQFF.